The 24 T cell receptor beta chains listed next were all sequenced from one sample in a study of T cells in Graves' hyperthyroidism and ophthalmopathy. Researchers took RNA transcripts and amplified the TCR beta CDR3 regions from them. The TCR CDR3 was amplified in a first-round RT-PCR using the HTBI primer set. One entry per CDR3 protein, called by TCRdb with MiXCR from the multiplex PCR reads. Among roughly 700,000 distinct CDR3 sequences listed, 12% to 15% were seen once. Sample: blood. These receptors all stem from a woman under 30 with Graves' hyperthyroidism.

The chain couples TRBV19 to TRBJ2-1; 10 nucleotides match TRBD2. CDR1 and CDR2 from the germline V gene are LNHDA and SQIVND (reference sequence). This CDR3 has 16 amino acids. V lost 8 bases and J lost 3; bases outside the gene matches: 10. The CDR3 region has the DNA TGTGCCAGTGGGAGACTAGCGGGTACCCTCTACAATGAGCAGTTCTTC. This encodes CASGRLAGTLYNEQFF.

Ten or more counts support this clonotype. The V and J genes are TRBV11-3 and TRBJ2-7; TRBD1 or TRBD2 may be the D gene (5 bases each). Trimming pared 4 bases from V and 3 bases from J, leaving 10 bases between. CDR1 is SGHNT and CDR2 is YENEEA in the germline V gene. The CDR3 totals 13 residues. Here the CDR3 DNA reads TGTGCCAGCAGCTCTCGGGGCGACTACGAGCAGTACTTC. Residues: CASSSRGDYEQYF.

The CDR3 loop reads CASSGQFPGNEQFF. CDR3 coding DNA: TGTGCCAGCTCCGGACAGTTTCCCGGCAATGAGCAGTTCTTC. The V gene is TRBV25-1, the J gene TRBJ2-1, with D perhaps TRBD1 (6 bases). CDR3 length: 14 residues. The V and J ends lost 8 bases and 6 bases respectively, with 17 bases between them. Germline CDR1 and CDR2: MGHDK and SYGVNS.

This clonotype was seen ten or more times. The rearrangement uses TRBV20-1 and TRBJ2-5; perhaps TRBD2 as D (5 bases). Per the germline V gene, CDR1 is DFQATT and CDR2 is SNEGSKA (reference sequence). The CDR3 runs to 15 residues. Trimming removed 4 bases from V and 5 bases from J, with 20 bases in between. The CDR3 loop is CSAKDPPEERETQYF. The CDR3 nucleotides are TGCAGTGCTAAGGATCCCCCGGAGGAACGGGAGACCCAGTACTTC.

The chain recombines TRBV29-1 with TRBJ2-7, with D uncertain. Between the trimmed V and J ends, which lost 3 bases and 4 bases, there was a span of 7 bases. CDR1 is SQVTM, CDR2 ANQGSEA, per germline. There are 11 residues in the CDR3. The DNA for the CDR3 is TGCAGCGTTGATTGGCAGTACGAGCAGTACTTC. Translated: CSVDWQYEQYF.

This chain's CDR3 is CSVELSGRVYGYTF. For the CDR3, the DNA is TGCAGCGTTGAGTTGTCGGGTAGGGTCTATGGCTACACCTTC. The rearrangement uses TRBV29-1 and TRBJ1-2; no clear D gene. From germline, CDR1 is SQVTM and CDR2 ANQGSEA. V was trimmed by 3 bases and J by 4 bases, leaving 15 bases between them. The CDR3 runs to 14 residues.

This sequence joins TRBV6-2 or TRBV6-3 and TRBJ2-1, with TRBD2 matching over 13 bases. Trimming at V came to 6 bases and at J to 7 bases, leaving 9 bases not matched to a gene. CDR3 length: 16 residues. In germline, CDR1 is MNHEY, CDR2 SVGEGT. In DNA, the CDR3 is TGTGCCAGCAGGCCGGGACTAGCGGGATGGGGGAATGAGCAGTTCTTC. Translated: CASRPGLAGWGNEQFF.

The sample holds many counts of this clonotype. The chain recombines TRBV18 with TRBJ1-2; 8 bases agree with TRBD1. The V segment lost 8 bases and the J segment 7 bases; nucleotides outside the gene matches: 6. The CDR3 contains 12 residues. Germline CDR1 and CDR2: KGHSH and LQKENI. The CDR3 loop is CASQGQDGGYTF. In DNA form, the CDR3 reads TGTGCCAGCCAGGGACAGGATGGTGGCTACACCTTC.

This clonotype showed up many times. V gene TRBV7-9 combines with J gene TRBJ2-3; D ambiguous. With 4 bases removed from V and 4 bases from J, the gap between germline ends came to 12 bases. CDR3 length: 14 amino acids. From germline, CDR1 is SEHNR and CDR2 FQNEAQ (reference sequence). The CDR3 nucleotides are TGTGCCAGCAGCTATACGAGGCAGGCAGATACGCAGTATTTT. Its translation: CASSYTRQADTQYF.

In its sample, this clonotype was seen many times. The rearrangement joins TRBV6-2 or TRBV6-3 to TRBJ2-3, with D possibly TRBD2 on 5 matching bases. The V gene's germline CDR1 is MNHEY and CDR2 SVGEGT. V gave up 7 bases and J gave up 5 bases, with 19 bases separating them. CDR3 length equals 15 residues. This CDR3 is CASTQAGRTGDTQYF. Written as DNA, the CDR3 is TGTGCCAGCACCCAGGCGGGCAGGACTGGAGATACGCAGTATTTT.

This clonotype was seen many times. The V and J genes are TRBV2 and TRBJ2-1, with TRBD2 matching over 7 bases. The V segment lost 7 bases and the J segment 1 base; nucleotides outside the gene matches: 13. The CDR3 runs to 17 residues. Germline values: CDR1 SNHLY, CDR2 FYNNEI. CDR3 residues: CASKATSTLRSYNEQFF. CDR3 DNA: TGTGCCAGCAAGGCGACTAGCACTCTAAGGTCCTACAATGAGCAGTTCTTC.

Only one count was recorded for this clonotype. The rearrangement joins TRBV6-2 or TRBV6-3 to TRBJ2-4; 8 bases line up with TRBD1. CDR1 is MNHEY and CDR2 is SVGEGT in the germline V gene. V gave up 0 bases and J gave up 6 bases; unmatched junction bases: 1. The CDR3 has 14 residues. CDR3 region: CASSYSGTGNIQYF. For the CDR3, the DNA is TGTGCCAGCAGTTACTCGGGGACAGGAAACATTCAGTACTTC.

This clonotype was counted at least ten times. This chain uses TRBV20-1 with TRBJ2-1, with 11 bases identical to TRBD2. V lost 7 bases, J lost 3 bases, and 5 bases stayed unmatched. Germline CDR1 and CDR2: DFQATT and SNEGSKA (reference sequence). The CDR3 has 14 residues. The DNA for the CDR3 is TGCAGTGATCGACTAGCGGGAAGCTACAATGAGCAGTTCTTC. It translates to CSDRLAGSYNEQFF.

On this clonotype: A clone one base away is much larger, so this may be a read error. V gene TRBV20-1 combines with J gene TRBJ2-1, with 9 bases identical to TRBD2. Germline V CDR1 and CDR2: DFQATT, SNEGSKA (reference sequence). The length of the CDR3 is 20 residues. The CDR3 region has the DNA TGCATTGCTAGACCGGGACTAGCAATTTGGTTGCAAATGGCCGTCAATGAGCAGTTCTTC. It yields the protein CIARPGLAIWLQMAVNEQFF.

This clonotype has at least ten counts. CDR3 residues: CASSPLRQLSSYEQYF. Here the CDR3 DNA reads TGTGCCAGCAGCCCTCTACGACAGCTAAGCTCCTACGAGCAGTACTTC. V and J are TRBV12-3 or TRBV12-4 and TRBJ2-7; TRBD1 is a possible D gene (5 bases). V gave up 6 bases and J gave up 0 bases, with 18 bases separating them. This CDR3 contains 16 residues.

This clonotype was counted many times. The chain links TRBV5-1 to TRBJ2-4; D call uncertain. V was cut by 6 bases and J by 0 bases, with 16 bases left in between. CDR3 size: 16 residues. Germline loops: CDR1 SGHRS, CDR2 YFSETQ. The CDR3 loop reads CASMIGDLLAKNIQYF. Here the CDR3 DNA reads TGCGCCAGCATGATTGGTGATCTCCTAGCCAAAAACATTCAGTACTTC.

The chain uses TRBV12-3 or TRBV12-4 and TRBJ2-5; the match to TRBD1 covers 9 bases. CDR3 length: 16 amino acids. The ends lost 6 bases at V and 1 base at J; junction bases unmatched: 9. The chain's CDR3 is CASSSRDRESQETQYF. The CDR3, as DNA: TGTGCCAGCAGCAGCCGGGACAGGGAATCCCAAGAGACCCAGTACTTC.

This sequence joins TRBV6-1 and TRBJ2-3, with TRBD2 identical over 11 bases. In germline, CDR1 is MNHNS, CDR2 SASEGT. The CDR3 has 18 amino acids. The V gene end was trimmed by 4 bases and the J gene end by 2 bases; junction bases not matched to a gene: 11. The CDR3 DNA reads TGTGCCAGCAGTGCAACTAGCGGGAGTGGTGGGGCCACAGATACGCAGTATTTT. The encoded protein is CASSATSGSGGATDTQYF.

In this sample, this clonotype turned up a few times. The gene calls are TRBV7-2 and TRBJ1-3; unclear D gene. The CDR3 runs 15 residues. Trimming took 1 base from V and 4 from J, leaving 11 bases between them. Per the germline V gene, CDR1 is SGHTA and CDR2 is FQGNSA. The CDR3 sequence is CASSLVKIKGNTIYF. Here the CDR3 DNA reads TGTGCCAGCAGCTTAGTCAAAATCAAGGGAAACACCATATATTTT.

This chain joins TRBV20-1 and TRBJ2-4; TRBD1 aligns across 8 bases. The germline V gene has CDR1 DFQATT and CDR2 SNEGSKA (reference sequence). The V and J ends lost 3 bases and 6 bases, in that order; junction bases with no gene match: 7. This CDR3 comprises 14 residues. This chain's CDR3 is CSASIVTGGNIQYF. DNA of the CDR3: TGCAGTGCTAGTATTGTTACAGGGGGAAACATTCAGTACTTC.

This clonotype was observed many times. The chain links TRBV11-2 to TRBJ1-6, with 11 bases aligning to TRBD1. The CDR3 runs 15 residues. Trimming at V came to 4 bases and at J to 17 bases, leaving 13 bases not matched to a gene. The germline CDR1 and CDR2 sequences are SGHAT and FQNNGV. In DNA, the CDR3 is TGTGCCAGCAGCTCCTCAAGACCCGGGACAGGGGGTTTCCACTTT. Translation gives CASSSSRPGTGGFHF. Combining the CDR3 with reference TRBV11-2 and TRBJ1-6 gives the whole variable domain EAGVAQSPRYKIIEKRQSVAFWCNPISGHATLYWYQQILGQGPKLLIQFQNNGVVDDSQLPKDRFSAERLKGVDSTLKIQPAKLEDSAVYLCASSSSRPGTGGFHFGNGTRLTVT.

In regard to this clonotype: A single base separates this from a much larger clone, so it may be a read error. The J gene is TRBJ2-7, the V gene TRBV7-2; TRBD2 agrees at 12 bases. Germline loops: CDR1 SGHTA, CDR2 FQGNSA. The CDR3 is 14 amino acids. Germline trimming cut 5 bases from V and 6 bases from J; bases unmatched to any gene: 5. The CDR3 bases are TGTGCCAGCAGCCCGACTAGCGGGAGAGGCGAGCAGTACTTC. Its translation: CASSPTSGRGEQYF. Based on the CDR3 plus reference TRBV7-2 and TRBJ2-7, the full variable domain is GAGVSQSPSNKVTEKGKDVELRCDPISGHTALYWYRQSLGQGLEFLIYFQGNSAPDKSGLPSDRFSAERTGGSVSTLTIQRTQQEDSAVYLCASSPTSGRGEQYFGPGTRLTVT.

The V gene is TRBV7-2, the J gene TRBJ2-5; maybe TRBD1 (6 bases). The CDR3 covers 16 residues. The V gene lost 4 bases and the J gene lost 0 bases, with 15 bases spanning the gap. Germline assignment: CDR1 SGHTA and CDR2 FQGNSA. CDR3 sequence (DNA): TGTGCCAGCAGCTCGCGGACAGCCAATTACCAAGAGACCCAGTACTTC. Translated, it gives CASSSRTANYQETQYF.

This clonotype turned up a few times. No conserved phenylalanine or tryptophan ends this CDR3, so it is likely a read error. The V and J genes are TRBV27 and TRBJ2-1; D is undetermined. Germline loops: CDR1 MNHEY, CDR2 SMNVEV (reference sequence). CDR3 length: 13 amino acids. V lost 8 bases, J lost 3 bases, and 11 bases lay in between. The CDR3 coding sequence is TGTGCCAGCGCATCAGTATTCTACAATGAGCAGTTCCTC. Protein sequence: CASASVFYNEQFL.